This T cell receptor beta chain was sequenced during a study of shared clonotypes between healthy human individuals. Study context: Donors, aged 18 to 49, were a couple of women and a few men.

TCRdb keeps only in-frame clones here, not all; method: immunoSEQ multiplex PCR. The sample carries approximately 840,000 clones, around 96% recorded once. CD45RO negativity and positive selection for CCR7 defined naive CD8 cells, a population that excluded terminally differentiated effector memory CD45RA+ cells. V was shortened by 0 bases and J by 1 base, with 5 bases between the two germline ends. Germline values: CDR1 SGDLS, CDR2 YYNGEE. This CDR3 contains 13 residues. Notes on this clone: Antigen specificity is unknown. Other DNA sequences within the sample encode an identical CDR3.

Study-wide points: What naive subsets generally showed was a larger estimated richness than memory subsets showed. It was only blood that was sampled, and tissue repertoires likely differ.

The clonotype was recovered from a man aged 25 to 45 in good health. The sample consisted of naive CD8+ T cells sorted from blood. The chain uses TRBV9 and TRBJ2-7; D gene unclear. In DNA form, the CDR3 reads TGTGCCAGCAGCGTAGACTCTTCCTACGAGCAGTACTTC. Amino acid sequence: CASSVDSSYEQYF.